This T cell receptor beta chain appears in the sequencing data of a study of T cell responses to AZD1222 COVID-19 vaccine. Study details: Some second doses came at about 4 weeks and others at about 12 weeks; these were pooled. General study findings and limits: Donors were mostly white British, more females; clonal diversity possibly underestimated. Nearly half of spike-specific TCRs reportedly target unmutated variant regions. Sampling captured repertoires only after the peak T cell response.

This clone was found once. Antigen: not known. Data came from immunoSEQ multiplex PCR; TCRdb stores just in-frame clones and leaves some out. The table includes more than 95,000 clones, roughly 91% detected once. The CDR3 has 14 amino acids. Germline V gives CDR1 LGHDT, CDR2 YNNKEL (reference sequence). V was pared by 4 bases and J by 6 bases, with 13 bases between. The sequenced sample was peripheral blood, obtained on day 0 of AZD1222 vaccination. The gene calls are TRBV3-1 (or the pseudogene TRBV3-2) and TRBJ1-5; a weak D match, TRBD1 (6 bases). The sequence was collected from an adult in good health. CDR3 in amino acids: CASSLQGSGQPQHF. CDR3 bases: TGTGCCAGCAGCCTACAGGGTTCCGGTCAGCCCCAGCATTTT.